This T cell receptor (beta chain) appears in the sequencing data of a study of T cell changes during pregnancy in multiple sclerosis (dated by TCRdb to between 2019 and 2020). Background for the entire study: The study looked at changes in the T cell repertoire across pregnancy in women with multiple sclerosis.

With regard to this clone: The antigen it binds to is not known. Base qualities were left out, and no much larger clone turns up one base away.

The method behind the library was the immunoSEQ multiplex PCR assay. The clones in this table, taken by TCRdb from immuneACCESS, are in-frame only. Not every clone is retained; where verified, under half of the shortfall comes from an unresolved V gene, and the cause of the rest is unknown. The sample table contains around 40,000 clones; only one count was recorded for more than 90% of them. The ten largest clonotypes hold 5.5% of the sample. The sample in question was CD8+ T cells from peripheral blood mononuclear cells, obtained in the third trimester of pregnancy. This clonotype was sampled from a female donor with multiple sclerosis, enrolled in a pregnancy study.

The nucleotides are TGTGCCAGCAGCTTAGTTTCAGGGGGCGAGTCGGTGTCCTACAATGAGCAGTTCTTC. This translates into CASSLVSGGESVSYNEQFF. The chain links TRBV11-3 with TRBJ2-1; 8 nucleotides in the junction match TRBD1. Including cysteine and phenylalanine, the CDR3 has 19 amino acids. The CDR3 DNA has 57 bases and is translated from base 1. CDR1 and CDR2, per the germline V gene, are SGHNT and YENEEA. V trim: 1 base; J trim: 1 base; unmatched bases: 12.